One and the same sample provided the 6 T cell receptor beta chains below, sequenced in a study of blood T cell repertoires in COVID-19. This table comes from immunoSEQ multiplex PCR, and its TCRdb copy is limited to in-frame clones, with some not included. The repertoire holds a few hundred thousand clones, with around 83% as singletons. Sequenced input: PBMCs or T cells enriched from blood (not recorded which). The receptors were sampled from a woman between 50 and 59 years old who had recovered from COVID-19.

This chain joins TRBV3-1 (or the pseudogene TRBV3-2) and TRBJ1-1, with D hard to call. The CDR3 runs 13 residues. Trimming removed 1 base from V and 4 bases from J, with 7 bases in between. Germline assignment: CDR1 LGHDT and CDR2 YNNKEL (reference sequence). DNA for the CDR3: TGTGCCAGCAGCCAAGCTCGTCCCACTGAAGCTTTCTTT. Amino acids: CASSQARPTEAFF.

J is TRBJ1-3 and V is TRBV10-3, with D perhaps matching TRBD1 (6 bases). Germline CDR1 and CDR2: ENHRY and SYGVKD. The CDR3 is 14 amino acids. Trimming took off 3 bases at V and 7 bases at J, with 13 bases between the two ends. The CDR3 spells CAISDTGTRNTIYF. The CDR3 DNA reads TGTGCCATCAGTGATACAGGGACACGGAACACCATATATTTT.

This clone came up a few times. The gene calls are TRBV27 and TRBJ1-1, with D possibly matching TRBD1 (5 bases). Deletions cut 2 bases from V and 9 bases from J, with 16 bases between. CDR3 length: 14 residues. Germline V CDR1 and CDR2: MNHEY, SMNVEV (reference sequence). This CDR3 is CASSLGAGLSQAFF. Written as DNA, the CDR3 is TGTGCCAGCAGTTTAGGGGCAGGGTTAAGTCAAGCTTTCTTT.

V is TRBV29-1 and J is TRBJ1-4, with D perhaps matching TRBD1 (5 bases). Per germline, CDR1 SQVTM and CDR2 ANQGSEA. The V and J ends lost 1 base and 10 bases respectively, with 16 bases between them. The CDR3 has 14 residues. CDR3 sequence reads: CSVEVGARSGKLFF. The CDR3 nucleotides are TGCAGCGTTGAAGTTGGGGCTAGGTCGGGAAAACTGTTTTTT.

This clone was counted between two and nine times. The rearrangement links TRBV9 to TRBJ1-4, with TRBD1 matching over 8 bases. The CDR3 is 13 amino acids. Looked up from germline, CDR1 is SGDLS and CDR2 is YYNGEE. After removal of 6 bases from V and 8 bases from J, the junction contained 6 bases not matched to a gene. The CDR3 DNA sequence: TGTGCCAGCAACAGGGGGGCGGAGGAAAAACTGTTTTTT. This codes for CASNRGAEEKLFF. Combining the CDR3 with reference TRBV9 and TRBJ1-4 gives the whole variable domain DSGVTQTPKHLITATGQRVTLRCSPRSGDLSVYWYQQSLDQGLQFLIQYYNGEERAKGNILERFSAQQFPDLHSELNLSSLELGDSALYFCASNRGAEEKLFFGSGTQLSVL.

This clone turned up a few times. V and J are TRBV2 and TRBJ1-2; the D is unclear. This CDR3 is built from 14 residues. V was shortened by 1 base and J by 5 bases, with 11 bases between the two germline ends. Germline lookup yields CDR1 SNHLY and CDR2 FYNNEI. The CDR3 loop is CASSEGTDFYGYTF. For the CDR3, the DNA is TGTGCCAGCAGTGAAGGGACTGATTTTTATGGCTACACCTTC.